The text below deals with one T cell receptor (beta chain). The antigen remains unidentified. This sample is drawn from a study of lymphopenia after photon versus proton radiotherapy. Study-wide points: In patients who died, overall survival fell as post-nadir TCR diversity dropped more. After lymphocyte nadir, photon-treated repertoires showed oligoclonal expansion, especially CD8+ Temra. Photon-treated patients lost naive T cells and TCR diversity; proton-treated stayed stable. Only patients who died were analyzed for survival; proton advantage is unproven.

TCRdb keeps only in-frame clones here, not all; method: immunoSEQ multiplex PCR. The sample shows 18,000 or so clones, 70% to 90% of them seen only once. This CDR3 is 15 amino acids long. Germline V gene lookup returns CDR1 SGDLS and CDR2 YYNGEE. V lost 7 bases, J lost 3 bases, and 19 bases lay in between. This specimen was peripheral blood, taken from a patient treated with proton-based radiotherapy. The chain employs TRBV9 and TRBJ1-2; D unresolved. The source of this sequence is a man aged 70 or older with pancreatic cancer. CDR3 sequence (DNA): TGTGCCAGCCAGAGGTGGTCAGCAGAGGACTATGGCTACACCTTC. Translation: CASQRWSAEDYGYTF.